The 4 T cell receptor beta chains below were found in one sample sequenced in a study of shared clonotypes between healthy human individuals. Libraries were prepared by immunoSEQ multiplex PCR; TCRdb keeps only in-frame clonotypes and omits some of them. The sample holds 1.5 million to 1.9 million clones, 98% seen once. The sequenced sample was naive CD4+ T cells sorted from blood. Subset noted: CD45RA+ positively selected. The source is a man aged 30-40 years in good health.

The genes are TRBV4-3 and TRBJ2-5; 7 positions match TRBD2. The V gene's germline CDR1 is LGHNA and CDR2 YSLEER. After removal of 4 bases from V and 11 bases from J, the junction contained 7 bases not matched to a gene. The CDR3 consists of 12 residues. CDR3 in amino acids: CASSRNSGSQYF. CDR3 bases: TGCGCCAGCAGCCGCAATAGCGGGTCACAGTACTTC.

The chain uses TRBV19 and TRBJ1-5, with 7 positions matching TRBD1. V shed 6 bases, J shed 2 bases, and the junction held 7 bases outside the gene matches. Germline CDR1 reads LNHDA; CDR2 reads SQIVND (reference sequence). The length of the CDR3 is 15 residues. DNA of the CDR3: TGTGCCAGTAGACAGACAGGGATCGGCAATCAGCCCCAGCATTTT. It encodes CASRQTGIGNQPQHF.

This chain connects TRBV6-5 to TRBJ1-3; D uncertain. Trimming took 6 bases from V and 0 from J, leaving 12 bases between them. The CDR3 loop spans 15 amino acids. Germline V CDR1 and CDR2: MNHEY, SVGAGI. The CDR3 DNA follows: TGTGCCAGCAGAACGGACCCGAGCTCTGGAAACACCATATATTTT. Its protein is CASRTDPSSGNTIYF.

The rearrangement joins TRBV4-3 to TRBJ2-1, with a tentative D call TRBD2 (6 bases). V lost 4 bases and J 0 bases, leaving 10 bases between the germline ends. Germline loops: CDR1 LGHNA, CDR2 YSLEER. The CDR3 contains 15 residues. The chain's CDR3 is CASSREVSSYNEQFF. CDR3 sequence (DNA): TGCGCCAGCAGCCGGGAGGTAAGCTCCTACAATGAGCAGTTCTTC.